This T cell receptor beta chain was captured in a study of identical twins. This clonotype was counted a few times. TCRdb recomputed calls from the 5' RACE reads with MiXCR, one row per CDR3 protein. This sample carries some 1,600,000 distinct CDR3 sequences, around a third of them seen once, and the ten largest clones take roughly 0.3%. This clonotype was obtained from a newborn girl in good health. Sequenced material: cord blood.

The CDR3 sequence is CASGPGRIQETQYF. The CDR3, as DNA: TGTGCCAGCGGGCCGGGCAGGATACAAGAGACCCAGTACTTC. This chain uses TRBV2 with TRBJ2-5; D uncertain. The CDR3 has 14 residues. Germline loops: CDR1 SNHLY, CDR2 FYNNEI. V lost 8 bases, J lost 2 bases, and 15 bases lay in between. Variable domain in full (rest from reference TRBV2 and TRBJ2-5): EPEVTQTPSHQVTQMGQEVILRCVPISNHLYFYWYRQILGQKVEFLVSFYNNEISEKSEIFDDQFSVERPDGSNFTLKIRSTKLEDSAMYFCASGPGRIQETQYFGPGTRLLVL.